What follows are 8 T cell receptor beta chains derived from one specimen sequenced in a study of cytomegalovirus exposure and HLA in healthy donors. The PCR used 60 Vbeta and 13 Jbeta primers. Using immunoSEQ multiplex PCR, the repertoire was profiled, and TCRdb retains in-frame clones only, with some absent. The sample shows roughly 100,000 clones, over 60% of them seen only once. The sequencing sample was made of PBMCs. These receptors originate from a woman aged 45-59 years in good health and CMV-seropositive.

The rearrangement uses TRBV2 and TRBJ2-3, with 13 positions matching TRBD2. Germline loops: CDR1 SNHLY, CDR2 FYNNEI. This CDR3 has 15 residues. V was clipped by 6 bases and J by 3 bases; unmatched bases: 3. This CDR3 is CASSGTSGTTDTQYF. The CDR3 DNA sequence: TGTGCCAGCAGCGGGACTAGCGGGACTACAGATACGCAGTATTTT. Complete variable domain (other parts from reference TRBV2 and TRBJ2-3): EPEVTQTPSHQVTQMGQEVILRCVPISNHLYFYWYRQILGQKVEFLVSFYNNEISEKSEIFDDQFSVERPDGSNFTLKIRSTKLEDSAMYFCASSGTSGTTDTQYFGPGTRLTVL.

The chain has TRBV11-2 and TRBJ2-7; possibly TRBD1 for D (7 bases). Trimming stripped 0 bases from V and 2 bases from J, with 11 bases between. The CDR3 consists of 15 residues. The V gene's germline CDR1 is SGHAT and CDR2 FQNNGV. CDR3 nucleotide sequence: TGTGCCAGCAGCTTAGAGGGCAGGGGGGCCTACGAGCAGTACTTC. This codes for CASSLEGRGAYEQYF.

The chain uses TRBV7-2 and TRBJ2-3, with 10 bases that match TRBD2. Germline V gives CDR1 SGHTA, CDR2 FQGNSA. There are 17 residues in the CDR3. Unmatched junction bases numbered 5, after V lost 2 bases and J lost 0 bases. CDR3 residues: CASSLSSGGASTDTQYF. CDR3 DNA sequence: TGTGCCAGCAGCTTATCCAGCGGGGGGGCCAGCACAGATACGCAGTATTTT.

The chain links TRBV6-5 to TRBJ1-6, with 8 bases lining up with TRBD1. Trimming took 0 bases from V and 9 from J; bases not matched to a gene: 7. The germline gives CDR1 MNHEY, CDR2 SVGAGI. The CDR3 runs 16 residues. The chain's CDR3 is CASSYSTTGGASPLHF. The CDR3 nucleotides are TGTGCCAGCAGTTACTCGACCACAGGGGGAGCTTCACCCCTCCACTTT.

This chain connects TRBV4-2 to TRBJ2-2; D possibly corresponds to TRBD2 (6 bases). From germline, CDR1 is LGHNA and CDR2 YNFKEQ. V was pared by 0 bases and J by 4 bases, with 12 bases between. The CDR3 sequence is 16 residues long. CDR3 in amino acids: CASSQDSAGTTGELFF. The CDR3 region has the DNA TGTGCCAGCAGCCAAGATTCGGCGGGGACCACCGGGGAGCTGTTTTTT.

The chain uses TRBV7-3 and TRBJ1-1; D perhaps matches TRBD1 (5 bases). The CDR3 has 15 amino acids. Germline CDR1 and CDR2: SGHTA and FQGTGA. Trimming cost V 1 base and J 0 bases, with 9 bases left between them. As DNA, the CDR3 is TGTGCCAGCAGCTTAATGGGGCTGATGAACACTGAAGCTTTCTTT. Translating gives CASSLMGLMNTEAFF.

This clone occurred a few times. The J gene is TRBJ1-2, the V gene TRBV29-1; possible D gene TRBD1, 6 bases. V was cut by 5 bases and J by 4 bases, with 14 bases left in between. From germline, CDR1 is SQVTM and CDR2 ANQGSEA. The CDR3 has 13 residues. CDR3 region: CSVSSTGSYGYTF. CDR3 DNA sequence: TGCAGCGTTTCTTCCACAGGGTCCTATGGCTACACCTTC. Combining the CDR3 with reference TRBV29-1 and TRBJ1-2 gives the whole variable domain SAVISQKPSRDICQRGTSLTIQCQVDSQVTMMFWYRQQPGQSLTLIATANQGSEATYESGFVIDKFPISRPNLTFSTLTVSNMSPEDSSIYLCSVSSTGSYGYTFGSGTRLTVV.

The gene calls are TRBV5-1 and TRBJ1-1; TRBD1 is a possible D gene (5 bases). This CDR3 region has 15 residues. The germline V gene has CDR1 SGHRS and CDR2 YFSETQ. Trimming left V 4 bases short and J 0 bases short, with 13 bases between. The DNA for the CDR3 is TGCGCCAGCAGCATAAGACAGAGTTTGAACACTGAAGCTTTCTTT. Its translation: CASSIRQSLNTEAFF.